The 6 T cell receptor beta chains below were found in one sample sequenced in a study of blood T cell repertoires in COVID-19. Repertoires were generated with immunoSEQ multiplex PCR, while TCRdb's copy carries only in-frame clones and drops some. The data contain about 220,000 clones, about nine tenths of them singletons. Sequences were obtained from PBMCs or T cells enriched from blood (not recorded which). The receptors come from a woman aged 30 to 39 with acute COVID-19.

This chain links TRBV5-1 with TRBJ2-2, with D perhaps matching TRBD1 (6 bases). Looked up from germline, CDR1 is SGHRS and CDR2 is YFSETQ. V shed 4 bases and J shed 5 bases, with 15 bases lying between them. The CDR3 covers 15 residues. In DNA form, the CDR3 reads TGCGCCAGCAGCCCACGGACAGAGGGTACCGGGGAGCTGTTTTTT. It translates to CASSPRTEGTGELFF.

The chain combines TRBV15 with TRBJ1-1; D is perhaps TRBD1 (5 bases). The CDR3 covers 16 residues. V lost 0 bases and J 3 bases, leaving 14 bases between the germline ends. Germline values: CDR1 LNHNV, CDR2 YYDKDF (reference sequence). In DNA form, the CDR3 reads TGTGCCACCAGCAGAGATGAGCCTGACAGCTACACTGAAGCTTTCTTT. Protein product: CATSRDEPDSYTEAFF.

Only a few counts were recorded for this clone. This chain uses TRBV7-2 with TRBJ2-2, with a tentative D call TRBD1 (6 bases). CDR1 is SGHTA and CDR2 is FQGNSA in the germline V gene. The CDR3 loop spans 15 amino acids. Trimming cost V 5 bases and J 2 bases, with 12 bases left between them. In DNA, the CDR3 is TGTGCCAGCAGCGCGGACAGTGAAAACACCGGGGAGCTGTTTTTT. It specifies CASSADSENTGELFF.

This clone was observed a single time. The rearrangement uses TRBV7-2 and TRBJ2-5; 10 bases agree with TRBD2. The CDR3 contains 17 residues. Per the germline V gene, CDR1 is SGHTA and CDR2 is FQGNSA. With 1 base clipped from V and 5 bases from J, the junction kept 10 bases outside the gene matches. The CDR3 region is CASSLVSRASGGETQYF. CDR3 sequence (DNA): TGTGCCAGCAGCTTAGTTAGTAGAGCTAGCGGGGGTGAGACCCAGTACTTC.

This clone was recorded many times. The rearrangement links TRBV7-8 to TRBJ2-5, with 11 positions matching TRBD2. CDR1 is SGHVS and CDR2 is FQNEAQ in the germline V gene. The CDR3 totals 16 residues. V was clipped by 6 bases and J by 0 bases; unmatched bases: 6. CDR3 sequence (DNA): TGTGCCAGCAGATCGATAGCGGGGGGGCACCAAGAGACCCAGTACTTC. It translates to CASRSIAGGHQETQYF.

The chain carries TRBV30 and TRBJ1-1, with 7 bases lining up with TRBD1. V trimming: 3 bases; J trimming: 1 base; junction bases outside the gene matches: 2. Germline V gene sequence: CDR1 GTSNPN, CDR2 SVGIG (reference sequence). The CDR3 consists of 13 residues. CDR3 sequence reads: CAWSGTANTEAFF. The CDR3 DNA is TGTGCCTGGAGCGGGACAGCGAACACTGAAGCTTTCTTT. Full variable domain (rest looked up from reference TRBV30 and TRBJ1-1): SQTIHQWPATLVQPVGSPLSLECTVEGTSNPNLYWYRQAAGRGLQLLFYSVGIGQISSEVPQNLSASRPQDRQFILSSKKLLLSDSGFYLCAWSGTANTEAFFGQGTRLTVV.